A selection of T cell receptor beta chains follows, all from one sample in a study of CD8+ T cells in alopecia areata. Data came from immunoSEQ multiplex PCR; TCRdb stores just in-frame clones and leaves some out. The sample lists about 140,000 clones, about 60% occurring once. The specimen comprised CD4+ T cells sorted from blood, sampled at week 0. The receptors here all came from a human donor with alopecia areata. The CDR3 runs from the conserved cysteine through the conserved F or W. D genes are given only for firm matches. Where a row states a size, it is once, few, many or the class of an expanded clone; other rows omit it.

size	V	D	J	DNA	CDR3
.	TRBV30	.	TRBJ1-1	TGTGCCTGGGGCCCTGGACTGGGCAACACTGAAGCTTTCTTT	CAWGPGLGNTEAFF
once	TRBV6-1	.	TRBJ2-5	TGTGCCAGCAGTGTGTCCACAGGGAGGGAGACCCAGTACTTC	CASSVSTGRETQYF
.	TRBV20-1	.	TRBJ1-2	TGCAGTGCTAGCTTCATGTATGGCTACACCTTC	CSASFMYGYTF
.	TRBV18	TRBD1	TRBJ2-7	TGTGCCAGCTCACTGGGACAGGGTACCCCCTACGAGCAGTACTTC	CASSLGQGTPYEQYF
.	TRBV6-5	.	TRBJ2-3	TGTGCCAGCAGTTACATAAGCACAGATACGCAGTATTTT	CASSYISTDTQYF
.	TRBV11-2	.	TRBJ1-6	TGTGCCAGCAGCTTACTCCCTTCTAGCTCCTATAATTCACCCCTCCACTTT	CASSLLPSSSYNSPLHF
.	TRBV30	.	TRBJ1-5	TGTGCCTGGAGTGGAGGGGAGAGGCAGCCCCAGCATTTT	CAWSGGERQPQHF
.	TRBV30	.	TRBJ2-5	TGTGCCTGGAGGACGATGGAGACCCAGTACTTC	CAWRTMETQYF
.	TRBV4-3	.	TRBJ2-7	TGCGCCAGCAGCATAGGGCTCGGGCCCTACGAGCAGTACTTC	CASSIGLGPYEQYF
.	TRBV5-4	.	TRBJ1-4	TGTGCCAGCAGCTTGGATCTGACGAATGAAAAACTGTTTTTT	CASSLDLTNEKLFF
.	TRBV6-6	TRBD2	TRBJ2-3	TGTGCCAGCAGTTACAGCGCGGGGGGAGCAGATACGCAGTATTTT	CASSYSAGGADTQYF
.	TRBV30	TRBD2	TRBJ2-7	TGTGCCTGGAGTGTAGGCGGGGGGACCTCCTACGAGCAGTACTTC	CAWSVGGGTSYEQYF
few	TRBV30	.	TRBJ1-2	TGTGCCTGGAGTTTGACGCTGGGTAACTATGGCTACACCTTC	CAWSLTLGNYGYTF
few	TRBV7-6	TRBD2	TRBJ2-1	TGTGCCAGCAGCCGGAAGAGGGAGCGGGGTACCTACAATGAGCAGTTCTTC	CASSRKRERGTYNEQFF
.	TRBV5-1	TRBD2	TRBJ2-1	TGCGCCAGCAGCCGAAGCGGGGGGAACTACAATGAGCAGTTCTTC	CASSRSGGNYNEQFF
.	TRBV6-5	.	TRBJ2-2	TGTGCCAGCAGCATGAGTTTCACCGGGGAGCTGTTTTTT	CASSMSFTGELFF
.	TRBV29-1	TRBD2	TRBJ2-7	TGCAGCGTTGAAGGAGGGGAGGGAACCTACGAGCAGTACTTC	CSVEGGEGTYEQYF
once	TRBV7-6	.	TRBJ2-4	TGTGCCAGCAGCTCCGGGCGGGGCAAACTAGCCAAAAACATTCAGTACTTC	CASSSGRGKLAKNIQYF
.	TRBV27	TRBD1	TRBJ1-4	TGTGCCAGCATGCGCGGACAGGGGAATGAAAAACTGTTTTTT	CASMRGQGNEKLFF
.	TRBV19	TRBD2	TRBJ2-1	TGTGCCAGTAGTACCACTAGCGGTGAGCAGTTCTTC	CASSTTSGEQFF
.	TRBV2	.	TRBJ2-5	TGTGCCAGCATCTATTACCAAGAGACCCAGTACTTC	CASIYYQETQYF
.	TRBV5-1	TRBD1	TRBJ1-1	TGCGCCAGCAGCTTGCAGGACAGGCTGAACACTGAAGCTTTCTTT	CASSLQDRLNTEAFF
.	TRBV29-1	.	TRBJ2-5	TGCAGCGGGATCTCCAGCGCAGAGACCCAGTACTTC	CSGISSAETQYF
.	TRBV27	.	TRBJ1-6	TGTGCCAGCAGCAACAAGGCGGAGTCACCCCTCCACTTT	CASSNKAESPLHF
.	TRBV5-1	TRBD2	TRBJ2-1	TGCGCCAGCAGCCTTGGGACTAGCGGGGGGCAGGAGCAGTTCTTC	CASSLGTSGGQEQFF
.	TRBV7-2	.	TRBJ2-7	TGTGCCAGCAGCTTAGTTCTGAACCCCGAGCAGTACTTC	CASSLVLNPEQYF
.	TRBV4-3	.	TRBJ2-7	TGCGCCAGCAGCCAAGATTGGGGGGGCTATCTCTCCTACGAGCAGTACTTC	CASSQDWGGYLSYEQYF
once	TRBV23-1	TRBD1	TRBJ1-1	TGCGCCAGCAGTCAGCGACAGGGGGTAGGCACTGAAGCTTTCTTT	CASSQRQGVGTEAFF
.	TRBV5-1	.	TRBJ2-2	TGCGCCAGCAGCTTATACACCGGGGAGCTGTTTTTT	CASSLYTGELFF
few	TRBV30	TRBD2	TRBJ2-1	TGTGCCTATAGCGGGGGGGTCAATGAGCAGTTCTTC	CAYSGGVNEQFF
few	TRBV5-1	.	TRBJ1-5	TGCGCCAGCAGCTTGGACAGCATATCACCCCAGCATTTT	CASSLDSISPQHF
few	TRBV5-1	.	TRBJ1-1	TGCGCCAGCAGCTTTGACAGGCTCAGCTTATTGAACACTGAAGCTTTCTTT	CASSFDRLSLLNTEAFF
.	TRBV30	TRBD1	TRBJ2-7	TGTGCCTGGGGACCGTGGACAGGGGACTACGAGCAGTACTTC	CAWGPWTGDYEQYF
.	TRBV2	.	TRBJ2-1	TGTGCATCCGTCGACCGAGAGTTCTACAATGAGCAGTTCTTC	CASVDREFYNEQFF
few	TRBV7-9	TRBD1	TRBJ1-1	TGTGCCAGCAGCTCCGTTGGACAGGGGAGGACTGAAGCTTTCTTT	CASSSVGQGRTEAFF
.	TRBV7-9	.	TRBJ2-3	TGTGCCAGCAGCTTCGGCGGGAGCACAGATACGCAGTATTTT	CASSFGGSTDTQYF
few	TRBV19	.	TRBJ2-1	TGTGCCAGTAGTATAGGCGGGCTGGACAATGAGCAGTTCTTC	CASSIGGLDNEQFF
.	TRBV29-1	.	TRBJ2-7	TGCAGCGTCGAGACAGTCTCCTACGAGCAGTACTTC	CSVETVSYEQYF
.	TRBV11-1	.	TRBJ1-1	TGTGCCAGCAGGACCGGGACGAAGGATGGAGCTTTCTTT	CASRTGTKDGAFF
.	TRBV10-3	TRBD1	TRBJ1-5	TGTGCCATCAGTGAGGCAGGGGGCGATCAGCCCCAGCATTTT	CAISEAGGDQPQHF
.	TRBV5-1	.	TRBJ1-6	TGCGCCAGCAGAGCATACGTGAGAACGGGTATGAATTCACCCCTCCACTTT	CASRAYVRTGMNSPLHF
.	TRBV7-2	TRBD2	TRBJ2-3	TGTGCCAGCAGGGAGCGGGGGGTTAGCACAGATACGCAGTATTTT	CASRERGVSTDTQYF
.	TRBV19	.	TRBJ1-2	TGTGCCAGTAGTATGAGGGCAAACTATGGCTACACCTTC	CASSMRANYGYTF
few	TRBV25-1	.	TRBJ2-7	TGTGCCAGCAGTGACGGCAGGGGGGGATCCTACGAGCAGTACTTC	CASSDGRGGSYEQYF
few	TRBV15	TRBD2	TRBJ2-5	TGTGCCACCAGCACCGGGACTAGCGGGGGGGCAGGAGAGACCCAGTACTTC	CATSTGTSGGAGETQYF